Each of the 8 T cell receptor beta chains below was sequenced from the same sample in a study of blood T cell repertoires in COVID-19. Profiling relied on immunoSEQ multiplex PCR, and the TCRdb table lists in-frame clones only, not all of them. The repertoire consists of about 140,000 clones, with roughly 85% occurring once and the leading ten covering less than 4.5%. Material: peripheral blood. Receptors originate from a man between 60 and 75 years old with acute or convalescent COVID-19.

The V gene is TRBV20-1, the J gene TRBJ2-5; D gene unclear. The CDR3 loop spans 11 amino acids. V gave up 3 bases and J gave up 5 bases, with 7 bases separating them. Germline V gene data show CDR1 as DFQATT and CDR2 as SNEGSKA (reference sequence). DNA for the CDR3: TGCAGTGCTAGCTTCGTCGAGACCCAGTACTTC. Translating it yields CSASFVETQYF.

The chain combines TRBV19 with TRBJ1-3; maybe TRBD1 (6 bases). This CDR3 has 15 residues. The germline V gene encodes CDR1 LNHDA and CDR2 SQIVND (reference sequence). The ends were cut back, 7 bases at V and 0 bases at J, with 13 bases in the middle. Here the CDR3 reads CASTTGQNSGNTIYF. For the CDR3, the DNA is TGTGCCAGTACCACGGGACAAAACTCTGGAAACACCATATATTTT.

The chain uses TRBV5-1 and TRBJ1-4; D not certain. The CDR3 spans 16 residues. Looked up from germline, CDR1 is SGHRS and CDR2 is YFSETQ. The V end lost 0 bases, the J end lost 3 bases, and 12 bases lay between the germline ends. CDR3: CASSLAPHGANEKLFF. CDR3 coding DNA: TGCGCCAGCAGCTTGGCCCCCCACGGGGCTAATGAAAAACTGTTTTTT.

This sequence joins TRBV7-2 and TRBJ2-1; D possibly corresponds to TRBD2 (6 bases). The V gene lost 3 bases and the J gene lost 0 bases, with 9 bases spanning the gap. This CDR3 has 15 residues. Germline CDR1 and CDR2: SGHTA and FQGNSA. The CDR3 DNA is TGTGCCAGCAGCTTCCGGGAGAGCTCCTACAATGAGCAGTTCTTC. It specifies CASSFRESSYNEQFF.

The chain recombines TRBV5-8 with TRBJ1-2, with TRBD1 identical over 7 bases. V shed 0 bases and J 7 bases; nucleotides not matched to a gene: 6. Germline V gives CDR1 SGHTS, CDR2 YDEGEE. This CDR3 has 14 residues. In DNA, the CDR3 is TGTGCCAGCAGCTTGGCGACAGGGCGCGGTGGCTACACCTTC. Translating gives CASSLATGRGGYTF.

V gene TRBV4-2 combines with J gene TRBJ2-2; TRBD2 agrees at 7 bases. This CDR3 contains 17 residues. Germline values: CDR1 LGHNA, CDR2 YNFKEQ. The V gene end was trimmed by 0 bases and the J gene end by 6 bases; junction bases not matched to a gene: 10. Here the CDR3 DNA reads TGTGCCAGCAGCCAAGAGTTTCGCGGGAGAGGAGCCGGGGAGCTGTTTTTT. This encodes CASSQEFRGRGAGELFF.

CDR3 sequence: CASSPGGFGTEAFF. Written as DNA, the CDR3 is TGTGCCAGCAGTCCAGGGGGCTTTGGCACTGAAGCTTTCTTT. This chain joins TRBV6-5 and TRBJ1-1; 8 bases agree with TRBD1. Germline assignment: CDR1 MNHEY and CDR2 SVGAGI. After removal of 5 bases from V and 4 bases from J, the junction contained 6 bases not matched to a gene. The CDR3 extends over 14 amino acids.

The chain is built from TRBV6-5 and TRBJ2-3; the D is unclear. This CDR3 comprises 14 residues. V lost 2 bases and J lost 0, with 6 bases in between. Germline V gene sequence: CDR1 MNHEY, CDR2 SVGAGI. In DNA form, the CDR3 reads TGTGCCAGCAGTTACCTAGACAGCACAGATACGCAGTATTTT. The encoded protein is CASSYLDSTDTQYF.